This TCR beta chain is drawn from a study of metastatic and nonmetastatic thyroid tumors (dated by TCRdb to 2018 to 2020). For the wider study: Repertoires from peripheral blood and from tumor or nodule tissue samples of malignant and benign thyroid patients were compared.

The CDR3 contains 19 residues, cysteine and phenylalanine counted. CDR3 DNA only is kept here, 57 bases in frame from base 1. The germline V gene encodes CDR1 SGHAT and CDR2 FQNNGV. From V the trimming removes 0 bases and from J it removes 6 bases, while the gene matches leave 15 bases of the junction unaccounted for. The study at large found these results: In both blood and tumor samples, malignant tumors were reported to have significantly higher TCR beta diversity than benign nodules.

This clone was counted at least ten times. The specificity of this receptor is unknown. Qualities for individual bases were not recorded, and no much larger clone is one base off. Libraries were made using PCR. Sequencing was performed on an Illumina HiSeq 4000. High-throughput sequencing was used to profile the TCR beta-chain CDR3 region of each patient. The authors' analysis ran thus. A classifier to discriminate distant-metastatic papillary thyroid cancer patients was built from CDR3 differences across clinicopathological groups. The Shannon index was used to assess repertoire diversity, and the Morisita-Horn index was used to assess tumor-blood repertoire similarity. In TCRdb, the public reads were trimmed at Q25 with fastp and aligned with MiXCR, with productive beta chains retained. Here the V and J calls rest on TCRdb's processing, not on the authors' analysis. The sample yields 30,000 to 40,000 clones; roughly 13% were counted once. More than 9% of the sample is held by the ten biggest clonotypes.

No patient had received any treatment before thyroid surgery. Using T-cell receptor beta sequencing, the researchers looked back retrospectively at clinical samples from patients, gathered between about 2012 and 2018. The V gene is TRBV11-2 and the J gene is TRBJ2-2, with 8 bases in between that match TRBD2. Input material: blood. The clonotype originates from a female donor with papillary thyroid cancer or a benign thyroid nodule (not recorded which). Some clones in this sample may be carry-over from other donors' samples. The CDR3 protein is CASSLEGLETSDFAGELFF. The base sequence is TGTGCCAGCAGCTTAGAAGGATTGGAGACTAGCGATTTCGCCGGGGAGCTGTTTTTT.